The clone carrying this TCR beta chain was seen a single time. This specimen comes from a study of shared clonotypes between healthy human individuals. Those who donated were healthy HIV-negative adults, with no recent acute infections or vaccinations reported. The CDR3 consists of 14 residues. V was pared by 2 bases and J by 6 bases, with 8 bases of the junction left unmatched. Germline V gene sequence: CDR1 GTSNPN, CDR2 SVGIG (reference sequence). This table comes from immunoSEQ multiplex PCR, and its TCRdb copy is limited to in-frame clones, with some not included. The repertoire has millions of clones, 85% to 95% of them found once; the top ten carry 0.1% to 0.15%.

The source material was naive CD4+ T cells sorted from blood. Documented subset: CD45RA+ positively selected. This chain uses TRBV30 with TRBJ2-7; 9 positions agree with TRBD1. The TCR comes from a young man in good health. The CDR3 spells CAWSRGTGMPEQYF. CDR3 bases: TGTGCCTGGAGTAGGGGGACAGGGATGCCCGAGCAGTACTTC.